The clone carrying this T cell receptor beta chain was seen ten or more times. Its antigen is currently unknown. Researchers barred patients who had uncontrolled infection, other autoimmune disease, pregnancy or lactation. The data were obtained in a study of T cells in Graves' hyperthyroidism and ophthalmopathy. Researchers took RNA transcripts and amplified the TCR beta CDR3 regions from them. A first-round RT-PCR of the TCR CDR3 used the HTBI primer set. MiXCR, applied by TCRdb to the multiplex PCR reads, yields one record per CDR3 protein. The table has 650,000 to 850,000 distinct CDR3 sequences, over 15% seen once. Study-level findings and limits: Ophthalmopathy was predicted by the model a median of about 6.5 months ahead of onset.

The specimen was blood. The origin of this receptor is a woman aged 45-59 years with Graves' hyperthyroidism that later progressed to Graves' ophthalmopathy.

CDR3 amino acids: CASRADRDEQYF. CDR3 nucleotides: TGTGCCAGCAGGGCGGACAGGGACGAGCAGTACTTC. The genes are TRBV12-3 or TRBV12-4 and TRBJ2-7; TRBD1 matches 8 bases. V trimming: 6 bases; J trimming: 5 bases; junction bases outside the gene matches: 3. This CDR3 is 12 amino acids long.